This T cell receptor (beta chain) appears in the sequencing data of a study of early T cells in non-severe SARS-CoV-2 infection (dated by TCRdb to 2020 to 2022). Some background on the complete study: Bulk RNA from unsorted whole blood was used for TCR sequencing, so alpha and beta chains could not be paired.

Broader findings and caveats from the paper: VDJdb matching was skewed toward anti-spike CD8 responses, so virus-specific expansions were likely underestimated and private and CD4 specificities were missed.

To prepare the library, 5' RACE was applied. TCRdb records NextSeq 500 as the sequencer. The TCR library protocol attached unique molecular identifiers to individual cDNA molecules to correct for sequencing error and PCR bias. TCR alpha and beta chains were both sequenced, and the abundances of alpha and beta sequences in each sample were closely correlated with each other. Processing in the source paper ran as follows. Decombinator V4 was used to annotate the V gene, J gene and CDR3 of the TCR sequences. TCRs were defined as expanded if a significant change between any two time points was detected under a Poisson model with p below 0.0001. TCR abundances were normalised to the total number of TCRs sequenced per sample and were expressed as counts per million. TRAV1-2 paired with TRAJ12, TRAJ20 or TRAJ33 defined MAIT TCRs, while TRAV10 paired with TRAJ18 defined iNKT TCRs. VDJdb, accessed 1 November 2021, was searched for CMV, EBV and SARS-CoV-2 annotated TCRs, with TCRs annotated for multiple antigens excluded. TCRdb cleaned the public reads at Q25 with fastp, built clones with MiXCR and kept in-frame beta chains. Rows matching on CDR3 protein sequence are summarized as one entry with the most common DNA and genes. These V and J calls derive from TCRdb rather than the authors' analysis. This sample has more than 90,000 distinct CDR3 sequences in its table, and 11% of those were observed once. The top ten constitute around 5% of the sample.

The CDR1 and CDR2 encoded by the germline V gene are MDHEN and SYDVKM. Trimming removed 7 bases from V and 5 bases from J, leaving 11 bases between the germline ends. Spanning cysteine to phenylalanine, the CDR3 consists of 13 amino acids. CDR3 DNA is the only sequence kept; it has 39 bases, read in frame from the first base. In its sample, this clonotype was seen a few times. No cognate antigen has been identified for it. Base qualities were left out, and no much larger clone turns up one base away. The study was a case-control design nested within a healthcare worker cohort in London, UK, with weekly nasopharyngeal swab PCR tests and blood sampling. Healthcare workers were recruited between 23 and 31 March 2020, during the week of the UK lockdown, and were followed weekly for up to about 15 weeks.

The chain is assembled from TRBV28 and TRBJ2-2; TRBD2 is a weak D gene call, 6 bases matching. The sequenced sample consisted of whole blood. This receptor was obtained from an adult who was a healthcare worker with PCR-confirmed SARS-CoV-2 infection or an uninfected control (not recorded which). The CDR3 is CASNSGVTGELFF. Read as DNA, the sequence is TGTGCCAGCAATAGCGGAGTAACCGGGGAGCTGTTTTTT. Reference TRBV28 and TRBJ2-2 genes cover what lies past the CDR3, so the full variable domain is DVKVTQSSRYLVKRTGEKVFLECVQDMDHENMFWYRQDPGLGLRLIYFSYDVKMKEKGDIPEGYSVSREKKERFSLILESASTNQTSMYLCASNSGVTGELFFGEGSRLTVL.